This passage covers 4 T cell receptor beta chains from one sample sequenced in a study of blood T cell repertoires in COVID-19. The data were produced by immunoSEQ multiplex PCR, yet TCRdb's version contains in-frame clones alone and is incomplete. The profile covers 95,000 to 150,000 clones, with roughly 84% appearing a single time and approximately 3.9% taken by the ten largest. The sequenced material came from PBMCs or T cells enriched from blood (not recorded which). These receptors all stem from a woman aged 25 to 39 who had recovered from COVID-19.

V is TRBV27 and J is TRBJ1-1; 11 bases fit TRBD1. The ends lost 6 bases at V and 1 base at J; junction bases unmatched: 7. Germline V gene lookup returns CDR1 MNHEY and CDR2 SMNVEV (reference sequence). CDR3 size: 16 residues. The CDR3 protein is CASSRGTGGQNTEAFF. The CDR3 nucleotides read TGTGCCAGCAGCCGAGGGACAGGGGGTCAGAACACTGAAGCTTTCTTT.

The chain is built from TRBV29-1 and TRBJ1-2, with D perhaps matching TRBD1 (6 bases). This CDR3 is built from 13 residues. CDR1 is SQVTM, CDR2 ANQGSEA, per germline. Trimming took 6 bases from V and 8 from J, leaving 19 bases between them. The chain's CDR3 is CSVPPRDNRGYTF. Here the CDR3 DNA reads TGCAGCGTCCCCCCCAGGGACAACCGGGGCTACACCTTC.

The J gene is TRBJ2-2, the V gene TRBV28, with 10 nucleotides matching TRBD2. CDR3 length: 18 amino acids. In germline, CDR1 is MDHEN, CDR2 SYDVKM. V shed 7 bases, J shed 1 base, and the junction held 12 bases outside the gene matches. The CDR3 bases are TGTGCCAGCACCCTCCAGGCTAGCGGGAGTAAGAACACCGGGGAGCTGTTTTTT. Amino acids: CASTLQASGSKNTGELFF. The full variable domain, with the rest looked up from reference TRBV28 and TRBJ2-2, is DVKVTQSSRYLVKRTGEKVFLECVQDMDHENMFWYRQDPGLGLRLIYFSYDVKMKEKGDIPEGYSVSREKKERFSLILESASTNQTSMYLCASTLQASGSKNTGELFFGEGSRLTVL.

V is TRBV7-2 and J is TRBJ2-7; TRBD1 is a possible D gene (6 bases). From germline, CDR1 is SGHTA and CDR2 FQGNSA. Trimming removed 5 bases at V and 3 bases at J, with 23 bases between. The CDR3 contains 17 residues. The chain's CDR3 is CASSPRGSRGGSYEQYF. The CDR3 DNA follows: TGTGCCAGCAGCCCCAGAGGGTCCAGGGGCGGAAGCTACGAGCAGTACTTC. The whole variable domain, filled in from reference TRBV7-2 and TRBJ2-7, reads GAGVSQSPSNKVTEKGKDVELRCDPISGHTALYWYRQSLGQGLEFLIYFQGNSAPDKSGLPSDRFSAERTGGSVSTLTIQRTQQEDSAVYLCASSPRGSRGGSYEQYFGPGTRLTVT.